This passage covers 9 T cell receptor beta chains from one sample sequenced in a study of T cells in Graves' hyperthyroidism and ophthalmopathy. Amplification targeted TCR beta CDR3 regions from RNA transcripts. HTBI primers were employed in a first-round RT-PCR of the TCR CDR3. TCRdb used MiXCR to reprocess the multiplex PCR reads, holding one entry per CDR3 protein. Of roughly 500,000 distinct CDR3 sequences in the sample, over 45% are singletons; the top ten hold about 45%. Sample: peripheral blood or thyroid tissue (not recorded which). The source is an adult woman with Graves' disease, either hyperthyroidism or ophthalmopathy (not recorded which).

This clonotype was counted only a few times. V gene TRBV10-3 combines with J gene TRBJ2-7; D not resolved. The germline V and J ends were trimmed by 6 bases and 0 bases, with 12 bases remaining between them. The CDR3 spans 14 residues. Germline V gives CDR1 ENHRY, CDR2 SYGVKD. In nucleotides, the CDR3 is TGTGCCATCAGGGAGACTTGGAGCTCCTACGAGCAGTACTTC. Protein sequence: CAIRETWSSYEQYF.

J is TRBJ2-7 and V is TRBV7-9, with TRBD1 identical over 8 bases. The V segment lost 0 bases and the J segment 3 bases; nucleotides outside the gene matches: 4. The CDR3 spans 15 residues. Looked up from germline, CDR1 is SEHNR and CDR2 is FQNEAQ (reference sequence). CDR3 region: CASSLATDRGYEQYF. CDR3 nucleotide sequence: TGTGCCAGCAGCTTAGCCACTGACAGGGGCTACGAGCAGTACTTC.

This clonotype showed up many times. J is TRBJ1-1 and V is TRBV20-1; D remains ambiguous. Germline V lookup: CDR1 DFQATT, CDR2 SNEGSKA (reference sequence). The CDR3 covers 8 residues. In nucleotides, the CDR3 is TGCAGGGAGGGTGAAGCTTTCTTT. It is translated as CREGEAFF.

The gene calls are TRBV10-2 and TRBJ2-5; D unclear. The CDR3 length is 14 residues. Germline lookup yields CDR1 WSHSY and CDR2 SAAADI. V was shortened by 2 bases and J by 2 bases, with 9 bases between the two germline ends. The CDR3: CASSEARPQETQYF. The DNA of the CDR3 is TGCGCCAGCAGTGAGGCTCGTCCTCAAGAGACCCAGTACTTC.

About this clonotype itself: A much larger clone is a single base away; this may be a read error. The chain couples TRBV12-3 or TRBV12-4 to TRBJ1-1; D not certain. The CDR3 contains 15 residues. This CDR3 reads CASRGHRSVVTGAFF. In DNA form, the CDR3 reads TGTGCCAGCAGAGGTCACAGAAGTGTGGTCACTGGAGCTTTCTTT.

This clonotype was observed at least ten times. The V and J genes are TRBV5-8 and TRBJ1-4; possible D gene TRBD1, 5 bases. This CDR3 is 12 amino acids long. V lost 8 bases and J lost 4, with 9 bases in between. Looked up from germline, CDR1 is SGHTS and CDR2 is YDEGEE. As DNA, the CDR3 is TGTGCCAGTCAGGGCCTTAATGAAAAACTGTTTTTT. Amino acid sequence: CASQGLNEKLFF. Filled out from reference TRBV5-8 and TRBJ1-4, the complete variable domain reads EAGVTQSPTHLIKTRGQQATLRCSPISGHTSVYWYQQALGLGLQFLLWYDEGEERNRGNFPPRFSGRQFPNYSSELNVNALELEDSALYLCASQGLNEKLFFGSGTQLSVL.

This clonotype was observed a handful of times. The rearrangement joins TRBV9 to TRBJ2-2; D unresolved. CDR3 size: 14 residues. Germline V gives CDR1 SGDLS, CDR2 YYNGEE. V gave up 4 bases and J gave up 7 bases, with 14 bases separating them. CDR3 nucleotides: TGTGCCAGCAGCTCCAGGCCTGCCATCGGGGAGCTGTTTTTT. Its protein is CASSSRPAIGELFF. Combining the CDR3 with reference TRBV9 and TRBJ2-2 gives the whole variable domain DSGVTQTPKHLITATGQRVTLRCSPRSGDLSVYWYQQSLDQGLQFLIQYYNGEERAKGNILERFSAQQFPDLHSELNLSSLELGDSALYFCASSSRPAIGELFFGEGSRLTVL.

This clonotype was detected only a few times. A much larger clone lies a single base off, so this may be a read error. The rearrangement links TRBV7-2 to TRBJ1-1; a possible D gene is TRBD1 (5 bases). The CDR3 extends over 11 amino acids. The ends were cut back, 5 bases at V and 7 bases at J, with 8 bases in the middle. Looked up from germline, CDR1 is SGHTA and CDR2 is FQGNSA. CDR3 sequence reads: CASSRGSEAFF. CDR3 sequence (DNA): TGTGCCAGCAGCCGGGGGAGTGAAGCTTTCTTT.

As DNA, the CDR3 is TGTGCCAGCCGGCCCGATTGGGGAACCTATGGCTACACCTTC. This codes for CASRPDWGTYGYTF. The chain links TRBV27 to TRBJ1-2; no firm D call. V was clipped by 8 bases and J by 4 bases, with 17 bases between them. Germline V gene lookup returns CDR1 MNHEY and CDR2 SMNVEV (reference sequence). There are 14 residues in the CDR3.